The subject of this entry is one TCR beta chain. This sample is drawn from a study of blood T cell repertoires in COVID-19. About the study: COVID-19 samples from acute and convalescent phases originated in the United States, Italy and Spain. PBMCs, B-cell-depleted T cells, or T cells were the source of the cDNA or gDNA that made up the material.

In the original analysis: Quantification of nucleated cells was approximated via reference gene primer amplification. Clones were sequenced by immunoSEQ multiplex PCR, and TCRdb holds only the in-frame ones, with some missing. Clone size and the V and J calls come from that table; the DNA yielded D and trimming. Of tens of thousands of clones listed, 89% are singletons. Germline lookup yields CDR1 SGHNT and CDR2 YYREEE (reference sequence). The CDR3 loop spans 14 amino acids. Trimming left V 4 bases short and J 2 bases short, with 13 bases between. This sequence originates from a man aged 45-65 years with acute or convalescent COVID-19. The source material was peripheral blood. The J gene is TRBJ2-7, the V gene TRBV5-4; D is possibly TRBD2 (6 bases). The CDR3 coding sequence is TGTGCCAGCAGCCTGGTGGGGGGTCCCTACGAGCAGTACTTC. It encodes CASSLVGGPYEQYF.